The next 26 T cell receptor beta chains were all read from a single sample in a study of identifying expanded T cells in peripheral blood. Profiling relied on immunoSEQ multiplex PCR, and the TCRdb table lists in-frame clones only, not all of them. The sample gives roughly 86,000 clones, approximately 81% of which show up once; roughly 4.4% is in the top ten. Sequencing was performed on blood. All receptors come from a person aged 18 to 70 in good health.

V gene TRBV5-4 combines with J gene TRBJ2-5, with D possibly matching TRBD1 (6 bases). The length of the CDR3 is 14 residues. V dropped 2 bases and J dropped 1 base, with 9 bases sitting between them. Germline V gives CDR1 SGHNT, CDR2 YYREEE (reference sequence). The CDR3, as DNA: TGTGCCAGCAGCTTCGGACAGCTCCAAGAGACCCAGTACTTC. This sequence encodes CASSFGQLQETQYF.

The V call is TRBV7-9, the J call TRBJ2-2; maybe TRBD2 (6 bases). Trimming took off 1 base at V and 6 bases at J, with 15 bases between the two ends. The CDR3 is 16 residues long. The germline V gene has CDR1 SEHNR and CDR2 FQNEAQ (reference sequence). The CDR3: CASSLGPEGYAGELFF. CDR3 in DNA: TGTGCCAGCAGCTTAGGACCGGAGGGGTACGCCGGGGAGCTGTTTTTT.

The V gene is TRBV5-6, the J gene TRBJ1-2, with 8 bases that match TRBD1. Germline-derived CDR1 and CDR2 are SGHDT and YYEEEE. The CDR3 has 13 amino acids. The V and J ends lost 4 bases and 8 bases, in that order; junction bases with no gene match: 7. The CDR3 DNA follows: TGTGCCAGCAGCCCCGGACAGGGACGAGGCTACACCTTC. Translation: CASSPGQGRGYTF.

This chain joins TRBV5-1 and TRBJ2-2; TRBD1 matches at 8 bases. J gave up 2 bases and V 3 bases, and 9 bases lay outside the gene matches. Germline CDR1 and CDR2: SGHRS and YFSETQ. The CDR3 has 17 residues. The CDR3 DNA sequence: TGCGCCAGCAGCTACCCCGGACAGGGAAGAAACACCGGGGAGCTGTTTTTT. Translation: CASSYPGQGRNTGELFF.

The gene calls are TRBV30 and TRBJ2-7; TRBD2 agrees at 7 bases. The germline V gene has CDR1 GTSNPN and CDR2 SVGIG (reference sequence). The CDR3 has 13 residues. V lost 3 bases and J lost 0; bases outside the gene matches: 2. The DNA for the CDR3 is TGTGCCTGGAGCGGGGGGAGCTCCTACGAGCAGTACTTC. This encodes CAWSGGSSYEQYF.

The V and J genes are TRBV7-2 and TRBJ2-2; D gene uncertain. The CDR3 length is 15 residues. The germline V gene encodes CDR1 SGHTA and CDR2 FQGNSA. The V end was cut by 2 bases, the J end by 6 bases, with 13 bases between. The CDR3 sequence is CASSLSHNIPGELFF. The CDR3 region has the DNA TGTGCCAGCAGCTTATCCCACAATATACCCGGGGAGCTGTTTTTT.

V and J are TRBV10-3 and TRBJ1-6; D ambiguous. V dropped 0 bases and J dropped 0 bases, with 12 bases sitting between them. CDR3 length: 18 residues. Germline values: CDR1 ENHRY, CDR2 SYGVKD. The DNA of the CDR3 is TGTGCCATCAGTGAGTCGGGTGACTCGAGCTCCTATAATTCACCCCTCCACTTT. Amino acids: CAISESGDSSSYNSPLHF.

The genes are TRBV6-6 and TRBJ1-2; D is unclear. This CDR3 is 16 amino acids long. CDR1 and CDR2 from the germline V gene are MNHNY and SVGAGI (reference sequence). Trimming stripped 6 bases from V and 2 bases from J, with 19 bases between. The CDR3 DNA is TGTGCCAGCAGCCCCAGGTTCGGACGGTGGAACTATGGCTACACCTTC. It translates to CASSPRFGRWNYGYTF.

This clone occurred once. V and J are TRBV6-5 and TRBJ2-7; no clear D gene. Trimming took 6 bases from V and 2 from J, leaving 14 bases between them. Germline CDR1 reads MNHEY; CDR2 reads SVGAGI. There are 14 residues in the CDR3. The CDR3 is CASRAPLNTYEQYF. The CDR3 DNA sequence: TGTGCCAGCAGGGCCCCACTTAATACCTACGAGCAGTACTTC.

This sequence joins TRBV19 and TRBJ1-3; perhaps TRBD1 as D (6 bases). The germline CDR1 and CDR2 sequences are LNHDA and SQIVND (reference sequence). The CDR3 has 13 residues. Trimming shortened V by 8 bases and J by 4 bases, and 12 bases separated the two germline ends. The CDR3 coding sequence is TGTGCCAGTGGGCAGGGGCCCGGAAACACCATATATTTT. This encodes CASGQGPGNTIYF.

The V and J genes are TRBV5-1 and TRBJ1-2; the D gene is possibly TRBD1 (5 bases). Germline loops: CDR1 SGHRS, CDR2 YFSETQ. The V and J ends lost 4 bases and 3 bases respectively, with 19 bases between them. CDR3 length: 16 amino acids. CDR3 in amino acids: CASSPGLTALDYGYTF. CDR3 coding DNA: TGCGCCAGCAGCCCAGGATTGACAGCCCTGGACTATGGCTACACCTTC.

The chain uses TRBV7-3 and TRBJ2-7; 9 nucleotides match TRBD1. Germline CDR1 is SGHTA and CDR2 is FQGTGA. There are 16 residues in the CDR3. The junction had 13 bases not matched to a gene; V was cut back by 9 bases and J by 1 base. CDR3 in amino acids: CARGGTGRHESYEQYF. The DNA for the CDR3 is TGTGCCAGAGGGGGGACAGGGCGACACGAGTCCTACGAGCAGTACTTC.

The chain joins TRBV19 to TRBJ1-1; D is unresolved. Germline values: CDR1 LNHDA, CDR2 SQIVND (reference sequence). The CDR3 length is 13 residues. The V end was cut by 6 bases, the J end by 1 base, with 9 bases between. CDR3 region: CASRHRANTEAFF. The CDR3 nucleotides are TGTGCCAGTAGGCACCGGGCGAACACTGAAGCTTTCTTT. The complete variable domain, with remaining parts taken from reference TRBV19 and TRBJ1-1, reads DGGITQSPKYLFRKEGQNVTLSCEQNLNHDAMYWYRQDPGQGLRLIYYSQIVNDFQKGDIAEGYSVSREKKESFPLTVTSAQKNPTAFYLCASRHRANTEAFFGQGTRLTVV.

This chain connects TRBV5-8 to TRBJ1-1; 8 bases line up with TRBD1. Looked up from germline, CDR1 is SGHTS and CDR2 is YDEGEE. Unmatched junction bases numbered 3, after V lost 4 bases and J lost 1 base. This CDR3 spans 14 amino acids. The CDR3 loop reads CASSPGTGNTEAFF. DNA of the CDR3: TGTGCCAGCAGCCCAGGGACAGGGAACACTGAAGCTTTCTTT.

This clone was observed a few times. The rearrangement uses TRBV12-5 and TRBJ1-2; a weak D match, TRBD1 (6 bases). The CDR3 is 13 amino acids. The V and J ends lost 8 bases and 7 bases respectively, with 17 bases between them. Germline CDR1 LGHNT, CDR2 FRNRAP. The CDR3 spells CASNVGGLSGYTF. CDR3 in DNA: TGTGCTAGTAACGTCGGGGGGCTGAGTGGCTACACCTTC.

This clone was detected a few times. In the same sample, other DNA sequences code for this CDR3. This chain's CDR3 is CASSLGLDGYTF. CDR3 nucleotide sequence: TGTGCCAGCAGCTTAGGACTGGATGGCTACACCTTC. V is TRBV11-2 and J is TRBJ1-2; D unclear. V dropped 1 base and J dropped 6 bases, with 6 bases sitting between them. The CDR3 extends over 12 amino acids. Germline CDR1 SGHAT, CDR2 FQNNGV.

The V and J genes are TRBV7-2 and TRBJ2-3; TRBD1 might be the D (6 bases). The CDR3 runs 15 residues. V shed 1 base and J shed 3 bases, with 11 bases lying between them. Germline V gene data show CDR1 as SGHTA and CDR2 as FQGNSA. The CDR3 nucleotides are TGTGCCAGCAGCTTAGTAGGACAGACGACAGATACGCAGTATTTT. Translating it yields CASSLVGQTTDTQYF.

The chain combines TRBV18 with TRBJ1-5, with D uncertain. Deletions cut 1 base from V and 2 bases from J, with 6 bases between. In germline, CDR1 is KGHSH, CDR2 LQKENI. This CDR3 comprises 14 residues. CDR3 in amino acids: CASSPRWGNQPQHF. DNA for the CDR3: TGTGCCAGCTCACCACGGTGGGGCAATCAGCCCCAGCATTTT.

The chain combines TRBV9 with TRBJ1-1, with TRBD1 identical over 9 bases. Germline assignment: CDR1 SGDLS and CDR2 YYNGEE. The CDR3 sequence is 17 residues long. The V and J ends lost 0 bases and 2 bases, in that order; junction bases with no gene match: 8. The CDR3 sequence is CASSVEDRGGPNTEAFF. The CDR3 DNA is TGTGCCAGCAGCGTAGAGGACAGGGGTGGACCTAACACTGAAGCTTTCTTT.

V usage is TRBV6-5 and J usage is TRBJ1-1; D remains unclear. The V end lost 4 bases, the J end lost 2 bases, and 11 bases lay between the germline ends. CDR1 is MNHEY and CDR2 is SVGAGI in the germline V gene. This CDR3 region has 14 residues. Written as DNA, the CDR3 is TGTGCCAGCAGTTGGGGAAATACAAACACTGAAGCTTTCTTT. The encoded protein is CASSWGNTNTEAFF.

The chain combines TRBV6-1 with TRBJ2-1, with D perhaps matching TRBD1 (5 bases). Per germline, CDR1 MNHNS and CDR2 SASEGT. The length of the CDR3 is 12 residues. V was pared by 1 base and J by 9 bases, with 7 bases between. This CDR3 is CASSEVRVEQFF. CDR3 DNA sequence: TGTGCCAGCAGTGAAGTCAGGGTTGAGCAGTTCTTC.

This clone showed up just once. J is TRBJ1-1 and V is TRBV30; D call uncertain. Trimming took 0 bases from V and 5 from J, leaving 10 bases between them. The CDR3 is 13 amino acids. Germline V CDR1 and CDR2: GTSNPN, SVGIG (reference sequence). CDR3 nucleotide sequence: TGTGCCTGGAGTGTACGCGGCTGGACTGAAGCTTTCTTT. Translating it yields CAWSVRGWTEAFF.

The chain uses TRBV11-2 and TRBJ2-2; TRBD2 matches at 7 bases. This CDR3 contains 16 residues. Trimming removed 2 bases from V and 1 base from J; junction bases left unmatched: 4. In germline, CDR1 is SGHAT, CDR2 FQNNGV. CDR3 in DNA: TGTGCCAGCAGCTTAAAGGGCGGGGGGAACACCGGGGAGCTGTTTTTT. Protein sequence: CASSLKGGGNTGELFF.

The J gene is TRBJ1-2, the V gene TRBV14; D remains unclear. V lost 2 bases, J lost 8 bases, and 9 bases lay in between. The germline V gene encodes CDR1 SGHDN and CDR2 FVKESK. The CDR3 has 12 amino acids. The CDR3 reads CASSQTRGGYTF. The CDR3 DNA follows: TGTGCCAGCAGCCAAACTAGAGGAGGCTACACCTTC. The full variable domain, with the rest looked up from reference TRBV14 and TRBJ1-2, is EAGVTQFPSHSVIEKGQTVTLRCDPISGHDNLYWYRRVMGKEIKFLLHFVKESKQDESGMPNNRFLAERTGGTYSTLKVQPAELEDSGVYFCASSQTRGGYTFGSGTRLTVV.

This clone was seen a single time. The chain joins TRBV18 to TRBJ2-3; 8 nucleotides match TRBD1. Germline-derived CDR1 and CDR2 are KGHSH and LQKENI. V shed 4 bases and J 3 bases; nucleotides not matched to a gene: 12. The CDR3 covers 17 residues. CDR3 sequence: CASSRNQGAPATDTQYF. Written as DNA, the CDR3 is TGTGCCAGCTCACGGAATCAGGGGGCCCCCGCGACAGATACGCAGTATTTT.

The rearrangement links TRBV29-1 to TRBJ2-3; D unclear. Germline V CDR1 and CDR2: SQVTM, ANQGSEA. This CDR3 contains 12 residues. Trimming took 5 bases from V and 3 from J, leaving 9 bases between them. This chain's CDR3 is CSVRTLTDTQYF. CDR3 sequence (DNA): TGCAGCGTTAGGACCTTAACAGATACGCAGTATTTT.